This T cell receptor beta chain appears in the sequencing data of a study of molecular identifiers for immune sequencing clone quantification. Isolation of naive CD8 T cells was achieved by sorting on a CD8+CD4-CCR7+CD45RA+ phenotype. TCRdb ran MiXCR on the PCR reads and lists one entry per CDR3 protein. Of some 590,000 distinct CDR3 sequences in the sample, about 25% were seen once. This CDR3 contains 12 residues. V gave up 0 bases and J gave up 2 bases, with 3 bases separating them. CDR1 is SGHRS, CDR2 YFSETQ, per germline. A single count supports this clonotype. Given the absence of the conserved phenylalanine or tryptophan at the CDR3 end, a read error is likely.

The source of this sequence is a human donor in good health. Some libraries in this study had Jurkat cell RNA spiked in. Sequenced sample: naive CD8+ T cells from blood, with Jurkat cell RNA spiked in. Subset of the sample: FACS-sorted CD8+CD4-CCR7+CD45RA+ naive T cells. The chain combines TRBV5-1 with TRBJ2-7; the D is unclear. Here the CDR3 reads CASSLVAYEQYS. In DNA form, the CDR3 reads TGCGCCAGCAGCTTGGTAGCCTACGAGCAGTACTCC.